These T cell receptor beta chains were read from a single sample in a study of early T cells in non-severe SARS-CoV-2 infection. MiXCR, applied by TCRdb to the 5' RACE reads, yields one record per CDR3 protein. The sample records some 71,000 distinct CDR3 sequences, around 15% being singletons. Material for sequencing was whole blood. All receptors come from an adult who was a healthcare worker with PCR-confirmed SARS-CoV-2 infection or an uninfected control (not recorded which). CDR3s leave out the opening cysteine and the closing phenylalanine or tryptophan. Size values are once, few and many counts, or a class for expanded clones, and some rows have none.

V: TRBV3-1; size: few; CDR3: ASSNTDTQY
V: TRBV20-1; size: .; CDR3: SAPPSNIATGELF
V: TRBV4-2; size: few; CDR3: ASSQEVVDRGRISSGNTIY
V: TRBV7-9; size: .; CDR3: ASNSLDRGGYEQF
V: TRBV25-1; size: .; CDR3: ASRVDLNTEAF
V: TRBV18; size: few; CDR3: ASSPLGIYEQY
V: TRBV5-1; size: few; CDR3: ASSLTAGPTEAF
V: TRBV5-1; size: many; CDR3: ASSLTGQGDEKLF
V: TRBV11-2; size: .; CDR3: ASSRGRNSYEQY
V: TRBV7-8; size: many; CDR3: ASSTSLPYNEQF
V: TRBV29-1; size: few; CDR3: SVEDLAGSTDTQY
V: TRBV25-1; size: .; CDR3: ASSGTNEQF
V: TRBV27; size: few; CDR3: AAGPEQY
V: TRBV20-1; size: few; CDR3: SARDRGLAGAQETQY
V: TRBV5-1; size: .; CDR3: ASSWDRASEQF
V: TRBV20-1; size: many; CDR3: SATPPPEETQY
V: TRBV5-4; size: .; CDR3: ASSLARGLGDTQY
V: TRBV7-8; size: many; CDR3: ASSLRLQETQY